Presented here are 26 T cell receptor beta chains from one specimen sequenced in a study of human T cells and chemical hapten exposure. TCRdb fed the RACE reads into MiXCR, producing one record per CDR3 protein. The sample lists about 99,000 distinct CDR3 sequences, 9.5% to 15% seen once, with 2.1% in the top ten. Documented time point: patch test 1, 2 weeks after DPC sensitization. Treatment denoted: therapeutic diphenylcyclopropenone sensitization with weekly scalp DPC. This specimen was whole blood, taken in connection with sensitization to the hapten diphenylcyclopropenone (DPC). The receptors stem from a woman aged 40 to 50 with alopecia areata. Some clones in this sample may be carry-over from other donors' samples.

This rearrangement joins TRBV4-3 to TRBJ2-5; 10 bases match TRBD2. The J segment lost 4 bases and the V segment lost 2 bases, leaving 1 base of the junction unmatched. This CDR3 is built from 14 residues. CDR1 LGHNA and CDR2 YSLEER come from the germline V gene. The CDR3 loop reads CASSQRLAGETQYF. The DNA of the CDR3 is TGCGCCAGCAGCCAAAGACTAGCGGGAGAGACCCAGTACTTC.

The table lists this clonotype with a few counts. This chain uses TRBV19 with TRBJ2-2, with unresolved D. The CDR3 extends over 16 amino acids. With 5 bases removed from V and 0 bases from J, the gap between germline ends came to 13 bases. The germline gives CDR1 LNHDA, CDR2 SQIVND (reference sequence). CDR3 sequence reads: CASSPLGYANTGELFF. The CDR3, as DNA: TGTGCCAGTAGTCCCTTGGGATACGCGAACACCGGGGAGCTGTTTTTT.

V and J are TRBV7-9 and TRBJ2-2; D is possibly TRBD1 (5 bases). Germline V gives CDR1 SEHNR, CDR2 FQNEAQ (reference sequence). The CDR3 totals 14 residues. With 5 bases removed from V and 0 bases from J, the gap between germline ends came to 7 bases. This chain's CDR3 is CASSRTTNTGELFF. The CDR3, as DNA: TGTGCCAGCAGCCGGACAACGAACACCGGGGAGCTGTTTTTT.

Only a few counts were recorded for this clonotype. The chain combines TRBV9 with TRBJ2-1; weak D call: TRBD1 (5 bases). CDR3 length equals 15 residues. CDR1 and CDR2 (germline): SGDLS, YYNGEE. V was clipped by 0 bases and J by 1 base, with 8 bases between them. The CDR3 is CASSVDQGSYNEQFF. The CDR3 bases are TGTGCCAGCAGCGTAGACCAGGGATCCTACAATGAGCAGTTCTTC.

The V and J genes are TRBV21-1 and TRBJ2-1; the table's D gene call, TRBD2, was not cross checked with the DNA. TRBV21-1 is a recognized pseudogene. This CDR3 is 17 amino acids long. CDR3 sequence (DNA): TGTGCCAGCAGCAAAGCGCTTTGGGCGGGAGGGCCAGGTGAGCAGTTCTTC. Translated, it gives CASSKALWAGGPGEQFF.

This clonotype was detected ten times or more. J is TRBJ2-3 and V is TRBV7-2; D gene ambiguous. The CDR3 is 12 residues long. V gave up 1 base and J gave up 4 bases, with 3 bases separating them. Germline lookup yields CDR1 SGHTA and CDR2 FQGNSA. CDR3 sequence (DNA): TGTGCCAGCAGCTTAGTGGCAGATACGCAGTATTTT. Protein: CASSLVADTQYF.

J is TRBJ2-6 and V is TRBV18, with a possible D match to TRBD1 (5 bases). The CDR3 covers 16 residues. Germline V gene data show CDR1 as KGHSH and CDR2 as LQKENI. V lost 3 bases and J lost 2, with 11 bases in between. CDR3 DNA sequence: TGTGCCAGCTCACCTTGGACATCTGCTGGGGCCAACGTCCTGACTTTC. Translation: CASSPWTSAGANVLTF.

The chain joins TRBV28 to TRBJ2-7; no firm D call. CDR3 length equals 11 residues. V lost 10 bases to trimming and J lost 3 bases, with 10 bases between them. The germline V gene encodes CDR1 MDHEN and CDR2 SYDVKM. CDR3 in amino acids: CATTANYEQYF. The CDR3 nucleotides are TGTGCCACCACCGCCAACTACGAGCAGTACTTC. The variable domain in full, with the rest retrieved from reference TRBV28 and TRBJ2-7, is DVKVTQSSRYLVKRTGEKVFLECVQDMDHENMFWYRQDPGLGLRLIYFSYDVKMKEKGDIPEGYSVSREKKERFSLILESASTNQTSMYLCATTANYEQYFGPGTRLTVT.

This chain links TRBV7-2 with TRBJ1-1; weak D call: TRBD1 (6 bases). The V end was cut by 3 bases, the J end by 6 bases, with 8 bases between. The CDR3 has 12 amino acids. The germline gives CDR1 SGHTA, CDR2 FQGNSA. The DNA of the CDR3 is TGTGCCAGCAGCTTCTACAGGGCTGAAGCTTTCTTT. As protein: CASSFYRAEAFF.

There are a few counts of this clonotype. The gene calls are TRBV27 and TRBJ2-1, with D uncertain. The CDR3 runs 14 residues. Per the germline V gene, CDR1 is MNHEY and CDR2 is SMNVEV (reference sequence). The V gene lost 4 bases and the J gene lost 0 bases, with 7 bases spanning the gap. Written as DNA, the CDR3 is TGTGCCAGCAGTTCCGCTAGCTCCTACAATGAGCAGTTCTTC. This sequence encodes CASSSASSYNEQFF.

This clonotype showed up many times. The genes are TRBV7-6 and TRBJ1-2; unclear D gene. Trimming cost V 5 bases and J 2 bases, with 9 bases left between them. The CDR3 is 13 amino acids. Germline V gene lookup returns CDR1 SGHVS and CDR2 FNYEAQ. CDR3 sequence reads: CASSPTGNYGYTF. Here the CDR3 DNA reads TGTGCCAGCAGCCCCACGGGGAACTATGGCTACACCTTC.

This clonotype turned up a few times. In DNA form, the CDR3 reads TGTGCCAGCAGTCTTAGGGGACTAGCGGGAGGGCGCACCGGGGAGCTGTTTTTT. Translating it yields CASSLRGLAGGRTGELFF. This rearrangement joins TRBV3-1 to TRBJ2-2; TRBD2 matches at 16 bases. V gave up 6 bases and J gave up 4 bases; unmatched junction bases: 8. The V gene's germline CDR1 is LGHDT and CDR2 YNNKEL (reference sequence). The CDR3 extends over 18 amino acids.

In this sample, this clonotype turned up many times. J is TRBJ2-7 and V is TRBV6-2 or TRBV6-3, with a tentative D call TRBD2 (6 bases). The V gene's germline CDR1 is MNHEY and CDR2 SVGEGT. Between the trimmed V and J ends, which lost 4 bases and 2 bases, there was a span of 9 bases. The CDR3 covers 13 residues. CDR3 nucleotides: TGTGCCAGCAGTTCTAGCGAGACCTACGAGCAGTACTTC. Its translation: CASSSSETYEQYF.

The rearrangement uses TRBV28 and TRBJ1-4; weak D call: TRBD1 (6 bases). CDR3 length: 14 amino acids. Germline assignment: CDR1 MDHEN and CDR2 SYDVKM. The germline V and J ends were trimmed by 7 bases and 8 bases, with 17 bases remaining between them. The CDR3 protein is CASTRPGASEKLFF. Here the CDR3 DNA reads TGTGCCAGCACTCGGCCGGGGGCTTCCGAAAAACTGTTTTTT. The full variable domain, in which reference TRBV28 and TRBJ1-4 provide the parts outside the CDR3, is DVKVTQSSRYLVKRTGEKVFLECVQDMDHENMFWYRQDPGLGLRLIYFSYDVKMKEKGDIPEGYSVSREKKERFSLILESASTNQTSMYLCASTRPGASEKLFFGSGTQLSVL.

This clonotype was counted once. One end of the junction does not line up with germline, which may come from a read error. The chain is built from TRBV7-7 and TRBJ2-7; D is possibly TRBD2 (6 bases). The CDR3 contains 11 residues. CDR1 and CDR2 (germline): SSHAT, FNYEAQ (reference sequence). CDR3 nucleotides: TGTGCTAGCAGCTACCGGGGGATTCAGTACTTC. Translating it yields CASSYRGIQYF.

This sequence joins TRBV7-2 and TRBJ2-6; D is unclear. Germline CDR1 SGHTA, CDR2 FQGNSA. The CDR3 spans 14 residues. Between the trimmed V and J ends, which lost 2 bases and 3 bases, there was a span of 5 bases. DNA for the CDR3: TGTGCCAGCAGCTTATCTGGTGGGGCCAACGTCCTGACTTTC. Translating gives CASSLSGGANVLTF.

J is TRBJ2-3 and V is TRBV20-1; 9 nucleotides agree with TRBD2. The CDR3 length is 17 residues. Trimming at V came to 1 base and at J to 2 bases, leaving 10 bases not matched to a gene. Per germline, CDR1 DFQATT and CDR2 SNEGSKA (reference sequence). For the CDR3, the DNA is TGCAGTGCTAGAGTACTGGCGGGAGGGTTGTCCACAGATACGCAGTATTTT. This encodes CSARVLAGGLSTDTQYF.

This clonotype was counted many times. The chain joins TRBV29-1 to TRBJ1-2; D unresolved. The CDR3 is 11 residues long. CDR1 SQVTM and CDR2 ANQGSEA come from the germline V gene. V lost 4 bases and J lost 6, with 9 bases in between. This chain's CDR3 is CSVGLEDGYTF. DNA for the CDR3: TGCAGCGTTGGGTTGGAGGATGGCTACACCTTC.

This clonotype appeared many times. The V gene is TRBV4-1, the J gene TRBJ1-5; D call uncertain. CDR1 is MGHRA, CDR2 YSYEKL, per germline. The CDR3 extends over 16 amino acids. Trimming left V 0 bases short and J 3 bases short, with 12 bases between. The CDR3 sequence: CASSQDEGTPNQPQHF. The CDR3 DNA follows: TGCGCCAGCAGCCAAGACGAGGGAACGCCCAATCAGCCCCAGCATTTT.

The V and J genes are TRBV18 and TRBJ2-2, with D maybe TRBD1 (6 bases). With 6 bases removed from V and 0 bases from J, the gap between germline ends came to 11 bases. The germline V gene has CDR1 KGHSH and CDR2 LQKENI. The CDR3 runs 15 residues. In DNA form, the CDR3 reads TGTGCCAGCTCCCGGACAGATTCGAACACCGGGGAGCTGTTTTTT. Translated: CASSRTDSNTGELFF.

The CDR3 sequence is CARRSDNSPLHF. In DNA form, the CDR3 reads TGTGCCCGACGCTCGGATAATTCACCCCTCCACTTT. The chain is built from TRBV2 and TRBJ1-6; D gene uncertain. V lost 11 bases and J lost 5, with 10 bases in between. This CDR3 is built from 12 residues. Germline V gives CDR1 SNHLY, CDR2 FYNNEI.

In this sample, this clonotype turned up a few times. The chain employs TRBV18 and TRBJ2-7, with D perhaps TRBD2 (5 bases). Trimming left V 3 bases short and J 0 bases short, with 12 bases between. This CDR3 has 15 amino acids. The germline V gene has CDR1 KGHSH and CDR2 LQKENI. The CDR3 loop reads CASSPRERSSYEQYF. CDR3 sequence (DNA): TGTGCCAGCTCACCGAGGGAGAGGAGCTCCTACGAGCAGTACTTC.

The chain uses TRBV4-3 and TRBJ1-3; D is uncertain. Trimming removed 2 bases from V and 0 bases from J, with 5 bases in between. Germline assignment: CDR1 LGHNA and CDR2 YSLEER. The CDR3 covers 14 residues. Written as DNA, the CDR3 is TGCGCCAGCAGCCAAACCTACTCTGGAAACACCATATATTTT. The encoded protein is CASSQTYSGNTIYF.

The chain uses TRBV20-1 and TRBJ2-3, with 8 bases fitting TRBD2. Germline lookup yields CDR1 DFQATT and CDR2 SNEGSKA (reference sequence). The junction had 3 bases not matched to a gene; V was cut back by 1 base and J by 0 bases. The CDR3 extends over 15 amino acids. The CDR3 bases are TGCAGTGCTAGAGGTCGACTAGCGAGCACAGATACGCAGTATTTT. Translated: CSARGRLASTDTQYF.

This clonotype was recorded a few times. The rearrangement links TRBV7-2 to TRBJ2-5; 10 bases fit TRBD2. This CDR3 spans 15 amino acids. The V gene end was trimmed by 5 bases and the J gene end by 5 bases; junction bases not matched to a gene: 8. Looked up from germline, CDR1 is SGHTA and CDR2 is FQGNSA. CDR3 region: CASSPTLAGVETQYF. As DNA, the CDR3 is TGTGCCAGCAGCCCCACCCTAGCGGGAGTTGAGACCCAGTACTTC.

This clonotype was seen a few times. V usage is TRBV18 and J usage is TRBJ2-6; maybe TRBD1 (6 bases). The germline gives CDR1 KGHSH, CDR2 LQKENI. V lost 1 base and J 0 bases, leaving 13 bases between the germline ends. The CDR3 has 18 residues. CDR3 DNA sequence: TGTGCCAGCTCACCACTTCAGGACAGATACTCTGGGGCCAACGTCCTGACTTTC. It translates to CASSPLQDRYSGANVLTF. Full variable domain (remainder filled in from reference TRBV18 and TRBJ2-6): NAGVMQNPRHLVRRRGQEARLRCSPMKGHSHVYWYRQLPEEGLKFMVYLQKENIIDESGMPKERFSAEFPKEGPSILRIQQVVRGDSAAYFCASSPLQDRYSGANVLTFGAGSRLTVL.